This TCR beta chain was identified during a study of metastatic and nonmetastatic thyroid tumors. Study summary: Repertoire comparison spanned blood and tumor or nodule tissue of malignant and benign thyroid patients. General observations from the study: For both blood and tumor, malignant thyroid tumors reportedly showed significantly higher TCR beta diversity than benign nodules did.

Authors' data handling: Differences in CDR3 between clinicopathological groups were drawn on to build a classifier intended to discriminate distant-metastatic papillary thyroid cancer patients. With MiXCR, TCRdb reprocessed the PCR reads. The V and J calls were determined by TCRdb, not by the authors. Here the sample spans some 23,000 clones, approximately 11% being singletons. Ahead of thyroid surgery, no patient had received treatment of any kind. This clone appeared many times. Its antigen is currently unknown. The TCR was taken from a female donor with papillary thyroid cancer or a benign thyroid nodule (not recorded which). Some clones in this sample may be carry-over from other donors' samples. Sequenced sample: blood.

CDR3 nucleotides: TGTGCCAGCAGTTACAACGTCGGACTAGCGGGGACCGTGGTCGGGGAGCTGTTTTTT. It is translated as CASSYNVGLAGTVVGELFF. The chain couples TRBV6-6 to TRBJ2-2, with 12 positions matching TRBD2. Germline lookup yields CDR1 MNHNY and CDR2 SVGAGI (reference sequence). The CDR3 contains 19 residues. Trimming cost V 2 bases and J 7 bases; bases outside gene matches: 14.